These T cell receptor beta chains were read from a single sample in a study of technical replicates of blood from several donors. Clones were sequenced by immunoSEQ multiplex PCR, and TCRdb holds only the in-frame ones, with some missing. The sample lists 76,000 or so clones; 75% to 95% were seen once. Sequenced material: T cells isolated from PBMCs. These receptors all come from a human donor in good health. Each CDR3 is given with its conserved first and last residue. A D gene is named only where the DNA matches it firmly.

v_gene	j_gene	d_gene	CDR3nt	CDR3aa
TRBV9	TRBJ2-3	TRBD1	TGTGCCAGCAGCGCCGAGGGACAGTTAATCACAGATACGCAGTATTTT	CASSAEGQLITDTQYF
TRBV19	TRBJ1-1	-	TGTGCCAGTAGTATCCTTGGACAGAGGAACACTGAAGCTTTCTTT	CASSILGQRNTEAFF
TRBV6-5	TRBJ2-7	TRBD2	TGTGCCAGCAGTTACTCGGGGGGGAAGAGCTCCTACGAGCAGTACTTC	CASSYSGGKSSYEQYF
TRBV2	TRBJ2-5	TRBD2	TGTGCCAGCACCGAGGCGGTGGGACTAGCTCACCAGGAGGTGACCCAGTACTTC	CASTEAVGLAHQEVTQYF
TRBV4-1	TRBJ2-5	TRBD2	TGCGCCAGCAGCGATATAGCGGGAGGTCGGGAGACCCAGTACTTC	CASSDIAGGRETQYF
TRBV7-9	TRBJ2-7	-	TGTGCCAGCAGCCGCTCCCAACAGGGTTCATCCTACGAGCAGTACTTC	CASSRSQQGSSYEQYF
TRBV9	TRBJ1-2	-	TGTGCCAGCAGCGTAGTCCCAGGGTACTATGGCTACACCTTC	CASSVVPGYYGYTF
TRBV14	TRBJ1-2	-	TGTGCCAGCAGCCCGTCCCGTAACTATGGCTACACCTTC	CASSPSRNYGYTF
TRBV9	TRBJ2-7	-	TGTGCCAGCAGCTTGAGTTGGGGGACTTACGAGCAGTACTTC	CASSLSWGTYEQYF
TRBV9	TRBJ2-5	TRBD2	TGTGCCAGCAGCACTAGCGGGAGGGTCGGGACCCAGTACTTC	CASSTSGRVGTQYF
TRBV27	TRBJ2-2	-	TGTGCCAGCAGCTGGGGCGGGATTCTGAACACCGGGGAGCTGTTTTTT	CASSWGGILNTGELFF
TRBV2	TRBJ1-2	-	TGTGCCAGCAGTGAAGCGCTATCTGGAGCCTATGGCTACACCTTC	CASSEALSGAYGYTF
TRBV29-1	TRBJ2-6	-	TGCAGCGCCACAGACGGGGCTGGGGCCAACGTCCTGACTTTC	CSATDGAGANVLTF